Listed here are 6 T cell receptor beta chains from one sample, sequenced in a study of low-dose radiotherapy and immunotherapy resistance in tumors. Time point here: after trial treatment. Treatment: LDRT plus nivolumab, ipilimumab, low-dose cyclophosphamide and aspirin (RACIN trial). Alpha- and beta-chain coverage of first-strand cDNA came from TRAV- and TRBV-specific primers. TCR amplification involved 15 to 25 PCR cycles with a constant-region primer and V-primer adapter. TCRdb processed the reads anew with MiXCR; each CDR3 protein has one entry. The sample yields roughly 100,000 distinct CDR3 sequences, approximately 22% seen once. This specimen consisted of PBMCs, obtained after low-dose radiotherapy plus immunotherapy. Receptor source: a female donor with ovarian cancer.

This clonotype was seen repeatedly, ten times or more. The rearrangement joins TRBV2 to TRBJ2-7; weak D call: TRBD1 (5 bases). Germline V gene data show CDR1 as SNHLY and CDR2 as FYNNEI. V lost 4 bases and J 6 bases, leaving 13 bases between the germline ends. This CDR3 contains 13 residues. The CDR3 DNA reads TGTGCCAGCAGTGGACAGTTGTCAGGCGAGCAGTACTTC. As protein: CASSGQLSGEQYF.

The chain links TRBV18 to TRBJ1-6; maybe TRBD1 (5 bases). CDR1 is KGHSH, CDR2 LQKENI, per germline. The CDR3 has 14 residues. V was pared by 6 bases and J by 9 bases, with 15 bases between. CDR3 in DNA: TGTGCCAGCTCCAGTGGGGTAAGGGGTTCACCCCTCCACTTT. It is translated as CASSSGVRGSPLHF.

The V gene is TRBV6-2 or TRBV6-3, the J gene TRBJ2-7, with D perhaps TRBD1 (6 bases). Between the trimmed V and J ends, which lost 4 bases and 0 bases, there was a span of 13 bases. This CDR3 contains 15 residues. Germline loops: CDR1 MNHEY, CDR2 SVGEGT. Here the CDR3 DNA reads TGTGCCAGCAGTTCGACCCAGGGGACCTCCTACGAGCAGTACTTC. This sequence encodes CASSSTQGTSYEQYF.

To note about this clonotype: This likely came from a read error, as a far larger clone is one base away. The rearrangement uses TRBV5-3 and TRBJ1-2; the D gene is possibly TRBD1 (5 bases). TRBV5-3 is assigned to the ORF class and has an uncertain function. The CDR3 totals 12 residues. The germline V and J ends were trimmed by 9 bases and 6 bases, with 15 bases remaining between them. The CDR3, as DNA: TGTGCCAACAGCCCGGGACGGGATGGCTACACCTTC. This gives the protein CANSPGRDGYTF.

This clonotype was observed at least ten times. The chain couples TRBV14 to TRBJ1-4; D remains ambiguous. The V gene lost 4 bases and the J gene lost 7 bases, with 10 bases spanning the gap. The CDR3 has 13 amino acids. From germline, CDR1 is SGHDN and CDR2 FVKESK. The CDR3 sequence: CASSLIGGEKLFF. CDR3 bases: TGTGCCAGCAGCCTTATAGGAGGTGAAAAACTGTTTTTT.

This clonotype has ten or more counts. This CDR3 is CASSQRQGVLNEQYF. CDR3 nucleotides: TGTGCCAGCAGCCAGAGACAGGGGGTCCTCAACGAGCAGTACTTC. The J gene is TRBJ2-7, the V gene TRBV14, with TRBD1 matching over 9 bases. This CDR3 contains 15 residues. V shed 3 bases, J shed 5 bases, and the junction held 8 bases outside the gene matches. Germline V CDR1 and CDR2: SGHDN, FVKESK.